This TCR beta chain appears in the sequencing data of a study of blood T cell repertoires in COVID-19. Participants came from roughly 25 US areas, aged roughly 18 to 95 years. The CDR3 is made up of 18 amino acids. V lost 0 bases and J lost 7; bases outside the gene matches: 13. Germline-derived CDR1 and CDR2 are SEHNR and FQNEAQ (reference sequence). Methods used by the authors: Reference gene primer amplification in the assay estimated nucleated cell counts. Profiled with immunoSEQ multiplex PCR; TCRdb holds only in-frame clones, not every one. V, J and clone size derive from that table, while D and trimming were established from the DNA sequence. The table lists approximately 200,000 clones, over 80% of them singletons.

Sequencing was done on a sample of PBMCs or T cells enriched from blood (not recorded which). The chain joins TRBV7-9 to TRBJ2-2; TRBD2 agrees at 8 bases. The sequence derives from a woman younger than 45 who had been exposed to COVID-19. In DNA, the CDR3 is TGTGCCAGCAGCTTAGCCCGGGGCTCAAGCGGGAGTAGCGGGGAGCTGTTTTTT. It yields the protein CASSLARGSSGSSGELFF.